These 5 T cell receptor beta chains share one sample of origin, sequenced in a study of cytomegalovirus exposure and HLA in healthy donors. Primers for the PCR totalled 60 Vbeta and 13 Jbeta. Profiling relied on immunoSEQ multiplex PCR, and the TCRdb table lists in-frame clones only, not all of them. The data contain 80,000 or so clones, over 60% of them singletons. Sequences were obtained from PBMCs. These receptors were taken from a male donor in good health and CMV-seropositive.

This clone was detected a few times. V is TRBV9 and J is TRBJ2-1; D is ambiguous. Germline values: CDR1 SGDLS, CDR2 YYNGEE. This CDR3 contains 15 residues. V lost 0 bases, J lost 2 bases, and 9 bases lay in between. The CDR3: CASSVDGQAYNEQFF. CDR3 DNA sequence: TGTGCCAGCAGCGTAGATGGCCAAGCCTACAATGAGCAGTTCTTC.

The rearrangement uses TRBV5-1 and TRBJ1-4, with D hard to call. The CDR3 totals 15 residues. Trimming stripped 4 bases from V and 0 bases from J, with 10 bases between. Germline V lookup: CDR1 SGHRS, CDR2 YFSETQ. The CDR3 region is CASSPQDATNEKLFF. CDR3 in DNA: TGCGCCAGCAGCCCCCAGGATGCAACTAATGAAAAACTGTTTTTT.

V usage is TRBV6-5 and J usage is TRBJ1-6; 9 bases are shared with TRBD1. Germline V CDR1 and CDR2: MNHEY, SVGAGI. Losses at the gene ends were 5 bases for V and 9 bases for J; bases not matched to a gene: 5. This CDR3 spans 14 amino acids. The CDR3, as DNA: TGTGCCAGCAGTCGGACAGGGGTCGGTTCACCCCTCCACTTT. This sequence encodes CASSRTGVGSPLHF.

The rearrangement joins TRBV19 to TRBJ1-4, with TRBD1 as a possible D gene (6 bases). Trimming removed 5 bases at V and 3 bases at J, with 13 bases between. Germline values: CDR1 LNHDA, CDR2 SQIVND (reference sequence). The CDR3 is 15 amino acids. DNA for the CDR3: TGTGCCAGTAGTGCCAACAGGGTTGCTAATGAAAAACTGTTTTTT. Its protein is CASSANRVANEKLFF.

This clone has a single count. Different DNA sequences within this sample yield the same CDR3. J is TRBJ2-7 and V is TRBV19; the D gene is possibly TRBD1 (6 bases). The V gene's germline CDR1 is LNHDA and CDR2 SQIVND (reference sequence). Trimming shortened V by 7 bases and J by 7 bases, and 23 bases separated the two germline ends. This CDR3 is 15 amino acids long. CDR3 in amino acids: CASTIGQGLLEEQYF. As DNA, the CDR3 is TGTGCCAGTACCATCGGGCAGGGGCTATTGGAGGAGCAGTACTTC.